The rows below give T cell receptor beta chains drawn from one sample of a study of T and B cells in COVID-19 patients. TCRdb reprocessed the multiplex PCR reads via MiXCR and lists one record per CDR3 protein. The sample consists of 18,000 or so distinct CDR3 sequences, 30% to 45% of them appearing once. The source material was blood. The receptors stem from a human donor with active COVID-19. Each CDR3 is given with its conserved first and last residue. The D gene is left open where the match is weak. Only some rows state a clone size, as once, few, many or a class for expanded clones.

CDR3 protein: CASSGSGQGGETQYF
CDR3 DNA: TGTGCCAGCTCAGGATCCGGACAGGGGGGAGAGACCCAGTACTTC
J gene: TRBJ2-5
clone size: NA
D gene: TRBD1
V gene: TRBV18

CDR3 protein: CASSPGGLHYGYTF
CDR3 DNA: TGTGCCAGCAGCCCCGGGGGGCTGCACTATGGCTACACCTTC
J gene: TRBJ1-2
clone size: NA
D gene: NA
V gene: TRBV5-4

CDR3 protein: CASSARDPAFTDTQYF
CDR3 DNA: TGTGCCAGCAGTGCCCGGGACCCCGCTTTTACAGATACGCAGTATTTT
J gene: TRBJ2-3
clone size: NA
D gene: NA
V gene: TRBV6-1

CDR3 protein: CASRVNEGAREQFF
CDR3 DNA: TGTGCCAGCAGGGTAAACGAGGGGGCTCGGGAGCAGTTCTTC
J gene: TRBJ2-1
clone size: few
D gene: TRBD1
V gene: TRBV12-3/TRBV12-4

CDR3 protein: CASSYSEGGGTGELFF
CDR3 DNA: TGTGCCAGCAGTTACTCCGAGGGCGGGGGAACCGGGGAGCTGTTTTTT
J gene: TRBJ2-2
clone size: once
D gene: TRBD2
V gene: TRBV6-6

CDR3 protein: CAISELQGFTEAFF
CDR3 DNA: TGTGCCATCAGTGAGTTACAGGGATTCACTGAAGCTTTCTTT
J gene: TRBJ1-1
clone size: NA
D gene: NA
V gene: TRBV10-3

CDR3 protein: CASSLEGTGGVSPLHF
CDR3 DNA: TGTGCCAGCAGTCTCGAGGGGACAGGGGGCGTTTCACCCCTCCACTTT
J gene: TRBJ1-6
clone size: NA
D gene: TRBD1
V gene: TRBV6-1

CDR3 protein: CASTYREDNYGYTF
CDR3 DNA: TGTGCCAGCACGTACAGGGAGGATAACTATGGCTACACCTTC
J gene: TRBJ1-2
clone size: NA
D gene: NA
V gene: TRBV12-3/TRBV12-4

CDR3 protein: CASSLLGLPPLGDSGANVLTF
CDR3 DNA: TGTGCCAGCAGTTTACTAGGACTTCCCCCATTAGGGGATTCTGGGGCCAACGTCCTGACTTTC
J gene: TRBJ2-6
clone size: NA
D gene: NA
V gene: TRBV12-3/TRBV12-4

CDR3 protein: CASSSTTGTGFSGANVLTF
CDR3 DNA: TGTGCCAGCAGCTCAACGACCGGGACAGGTTTCTCTGGGGCCAACGTCCTGACTTTC
J gene: TRBJ2-6
clone size: NA
D gene: TRBD1
V gene: TRBV5-4